A selection of T cell receptor beta chains follows, all from one sample in a study of blood T cell repertoires in COVID-19. The table came from immunoSEQ multiplex PCR; TCRdb's copy has only in-frame clones and leaves some out. The top ten clones hold just over 1% of a sample with 330,000 or so clones, approximately 91% of them seen once. The sequencing sample was made of PBMCs or T cells enriched from blood (not recorded which). The source is a woman younger than 45 who had been exposed to COVID-19. Both conserved end residues are part of each CDR3.

v_call	j_call	cdr3_aa
TRBV12-3/TRBV12-4	TRBJ1-5	CASSISGTGPQHF
TRBV12-3/TRBV12-4	TRBJ2-7	CASSLSGPYEQYF
TRBV6-5	TRBJ1-5	CASSDAGGPQHF
TRBV23-1	TRBJ2-4	CASSPRDRGRSREAKNIQYF
TRBV7-8	TRBJ1-1	CASSPIQGMNTEAFF
TRBV6-6	TRBJ2-7	CASSHRQELNEQYF
TRBV6-1	TRBJ2-5	CASSDGRSVETQYF
TRBV30	TRBJ1-1	CAWSVWGGPVNTEAFF
TRBV5-6	TRBJ2-2	CASSLTRANTGELFF
TRBV27	TRBJ2-7	CASSSLTQGYDYEQYF
TRBV15	TRBJ2-2	CATSRELAGVRKTGELFF
TRBV7-9	TRBJ1-2	CASSLTGQGADGYTF
TRBV5-1	TRBJ2-5	CASSLTAGVAETQYF
TRBV19	TRBJ2-3	CASSIGLGADTQYF
TRBV5-1	TRBJ2-6	CASSARGRGDGANVLTF
TRBV27	TRBJ2-7	CASSPSGRATYEQYF
TRBV5-1	TRBJ2-1	CASKMTSGSIVHEQFF
TRBV9	TRBJ2-1	CASSVDGLPYNEQFF
TRBV7-9	TRBJ1-6	CASSPTGGSNSPLHF
TRBV29-1	TRBJ1-1	CSVWLAVNTEAFF
TRBV20-1	TRBJ2-1	CSASSGTSGYNEQFF
TRBV27	TRBJ2-7	CASSFGGTAYEQYF
TRBV6-6	TRBJ2-7	CASSSPAGPYEQYF
TRBV10-3	TRBJ2-5	CAISDREETQYF
TRBV19	TRBJ1-5	CASSIAGDRVSNQPQHF
TRBV6-5	TRBJ2-5	CASNGGNQETQYF
TRBV28	TRBJ1-5	CASSSPRGYSNQPQHF
TRBV18	TRBJ1-4	CASSPSMSGTGKEKLFF
TRBV5-1	TRBJ2-3	CASSPREVNTDTQYF
TRBV28	TRBJ2-4	CASSLWGQLAKNIQYF
TRBV7-9	TRBJ1-3	CASSSRVSGNTIYF
TRBV6-1	TRBJ2-1	CASSEARAYNEQFF
TRBV28	TRBJ1-5	CASSLLGGGGQPQHF
TRBV7-3	TRBJ2-5	CASSLALRETQYF
TRBV7-2	TRBJ1-4	CASSRRQGAFEKLFF
TRBV7-2	TRBJ1-5	CASSLVRGGNQPQHF
TRBV6-5	TRBJ2-7	CAVAGGPASYEQYF
TRBV18	TRBJ1-5	CASSRPGAKGNQPQHF
TRBV10-3	TRBJ2-3	CAISELAELSTDTQYF
TRBV3-1/TRBV3-2	TRBJ1-2	CASSQVDSRYGYTF
TRBV9	TRBJ1-1	CASSVPSEGSPTMNTEAFF
TRBV19	TRBJ1-4	CASSIDKKLFF